A selection of T cell receptor beta chains follows, all from one sample in a study of blood T cell repertoires in COVID-19. The protocol was immunoSEQ multiplex PCR, while the TCRdb copy is restricted to in-frame clones and leaves out a portion. The sample includes some 170,000 clones, approximately 88% of them seen just once. Sequenced sample: peripheral blood. These receptors were collected from an elderly woman with active or convalescent COVID-19. Each CDR3 is given with its conserved first and last residue.

TRBV3-1/TRBV3-2,CASVLSGSGNTIYF
TRBV12-3/TRBV12-4,CASRTRGYTEAFF
TRBV10-3,CAIIADTEAFF
TRBV4-3,CASSQGQGNGYTF
TRBV6-1,CASSEGLTEAFF
TRBV27,CASSPSEVQPQHF
TRBV2,CASSERTVGNTIYF
TRBV9,CASNRDRGYDEQFF
TRBV4-3,CASSQDYSTGGSSEQYF
TRBV7-8,CASSSQTGVNYEQYF
TRBV4-3,CASSQENLLTEAFF
TRBV6-5,CASRRGSNSPLHF
TRBV6-5,CASSYPGQPEQYF
TRBV30,CAWTSGGLSGNTIYF
TRBV3-1/TRBV3-2,CASSPGQGVNQPQHF
TRBV19,CASTVGTGSETQYF
TRBV2,CASTSPRTGGGNEQFF
TRBV5-8,CASSLRNTIYF
TRBV30,CAWSGSTGGIEAFF
TRBV11-3,CASSPATGGGFELFF
TRBV7-3,CASSKGGAYEQYF
TRBV7-2,CASSEQIQYGYTF
TRBV19,CASSIPRDRGGYGYTF
TRBV20-1,CSASPIGLGQNTEAFF
TRBV21-1,CASSKVTPGYTGELFF
TRBV10-1,CAGTGTNNEQFF
TRBV7-6,CASSLVQGRAQETQYF
TRBV10-2,CASSESGQLIRTEAFF
TRBV5-1,CARSRGAGGGTSVNYEQYF
TRBV27,CASSSYRDRGAGELFF
TRBV6-6,CASRGINQPQHF
TRBV19,CASTRTPGDTNYGYTF
TRBV10-1,CASSGPGRRNTIYF
TRBV7-9,CASSTQGGVNTEAFF
TRBV5-1,CASSWETGGYEQYF
TRBV30,CAWSKGVNTEAFF
TRBV6-1,CASSEAPQARGGYTF
TRBV27,CASSLSRPVIDTQYF
TRBV7-2,CASSLIGGNQPQHF
TRBV5-5,CASSLGTGALGSFYGYTF
TRBV11-2,CASSLDPQGTYEQYF
TRBV18,CASSPGQKETQYF
TRBV6-4,CASILGGTGSDQPQHF
TRBV7-9,CASRRGQGNYNEQFF
TRBV5-1,CASSLTGAYNEQFF
TRBV3-1/TRBV3-2,CASSQGQPGSPLHF
TRBV21-1,CASSSITRSSGNTIYF
TRBV6-5,CASRILGEQYF
TRBV4-1,CASSQPLRTGGQETQYF
TRBV5-1,CASSLAGLSPLHF